Given below is one TCR beta chain in context. Clones were read by immunoSEQ multiplex PCR, and TCRdb kept only the in-frame ones, dropping some. The sample includes about 55,000 clones, more than 80% of them seen just once. V lost 5 bases, J lost 9 bases, and 11 bases lay in between. Germline V lookup: CDR1 SGHTA, CDR2 FQGNSA. This CDR3 is 12 amino acids long. The source of the sample is a study of blood T cell repertoires in COVID-19. At the level of the study: T cells, B-cell-depleted T cells, or PBMCs supplied cDNA or gDNA.

The V gene is TRBV7-2, the J gene TRBJ2-1; D is perhaps TRBD2 (5 bases). Material for sequencing was peripheral blood. This TCR was sampled from a human donor with active COVID-19. The donor label of this sample is uncertain. The CDR3 sequence: CASSQLGSEQFF. DNA of the CDR3: TGTGCCAGCAGCCAACTAGGATCTGAGCAGTTCTTC.